The next 25 T cell receptor beta chains were all read from a single sample in a study of T cells after yellow fever vaccination. Via MiXCR, TCRdb re-called the 5' RACE reads, giving one row per CDR3 protein. The table includes 300,000 to 350,000 distinct CDR3 sequences, approximately 8% detected once. Sequenced here: PBMCs, sampled about 41 days after the first yellow fever vaccination. These receptors all stem from a man between 18 and 35 years old who received the YFV17D yellow fever vaccine.

This clonotype came up many times. The CDR3 DNA sequence: TGCGCCAGCAGCCGAGGGTTGACAGCGAACACTGAAGCTTTCTTT. It translates to CASSRGLTANTEAFF. The gene calls are TRBV4-1 and TRBJ1-1, with a tentative D call TRBD1 (5 bases). Trimming stripped 4 bases from V and 1 base from J, with 13 bases between. The CDR3 is 15 residues long. Germline CDR1 reads MGHRA; CDR2 reads YSYEKL.

The chain combines TRBV7-9 with TRBJ2-5; tentative D call: TRBD1 (5 bases). This CDR3 is 13 amino acids long. The V gene lost 2 bases and the J gene lost 9 bases, with 13 bases spanning the gap. Germline loops: CDR1 SEHNR, CDR2 FQNEAQ (reference sequence). CDR3: CASSLSTEGAQYF. CDR3 in DNA: TGTGCCAGCAGCTTAAGTACAGAAGGGGCCCAGTACTTC.

This clonotype was seen repeatedly, ten times or more. CDR3 loop: CASSSLRETQYF. The CDR3 region has the DNA TGTGCCAGCAGTTCTCTACGGGAGACCCAGTACTTC. V is TRBV28 and J is TRBJ2-5, with D unresolved. The germline gives CDR1 MDHEN, CDR2 SYDVKM. V was clipped by 4 bases and J by 5 bases, with 8 bases between them. This CDR3 is built from 12 residues.

This clonotype was found a few times. This sequence joins TRBV15 and TRBJ2-1; 11 nucleotides agree with TRBD2. CDR3 size: 14 residues. Losses at the gene ends were 5 bases for V and 8 bases for J; bases not matched to a gene: 5. CDR1 and CDR2 (germline): LNHNV, YYDKDF (reference sequence). CDR3 DNA sequence: TGTGCCACCAGCTTTAGCGGGGGGGGTTATGAGCAGTTCTTC. It yields the protein CATSFSGGGYEQFF.

In regard to this clonotype: A read error may produce the germline difference seen at one junction end. This chain connects TRBV29-1 to TRBJ2-5; the match to TRBD1 covers 7 bases. CDR1 is SQVTM and CDR2 is ANQGSEA in the germline V gene. The CDR3 has 14 amino acids. The CDR3 DNA reads as TGCAGCGTGGAAGACAGGGCGCTACAAGAGACCCAGTACTTC. Translating it yields CSVEDRALQETQYF.

This clonotype has ten or more counts. The genes are TRBV12-3 or TRBV12-4 and TRBJ2-1; the D gene is possibly TRBD2 (5 bases). Between the trimmed V and J ends, which lost 5 bases and 7 bases, there was a span of 15 bases. This CDR3 contains 14 residues. CDR3 in DNA: TGTGCCAGCAGTACGCAAGGCCCGGGGAATGAGCAGTTCTTC. As protein: CASSTQGPGNEQFF.

This clonotype was detected a few times. The chain employs TRBV6-6 and TRBJ2-5; D tentatively reads TRBD1 or TRBD2 (5 bases each). CDR1 and CDR2 from the germline V gene are MNHNY and SVGAGI (reference sequence). Trimming took off 8 bases at V and 5 bases at J, with 12 bases between the two ends. The CDR3 length is 12 residues. The CDR3 nucleotides read TGTGCCAGCTGGGTGGGGGTCGAGACCCAGTACTTC. Translated, it gives CASWVGVETQYF.

With respect to this clonotype: This sequence may be a read error, since a much larger clone differs from it by one base. The V gene is TRBV5-1, the J gene TRBJ1-2; TRBD1 is a possible D gene (5 bases). V lost 5 bases and J 3 bases, leaving 20 bases between the germline ends. Germline V lookup: CDR1 SGHRS, CDR2 YFSETQ. The CDR3 totals 16 residues. CDR3 residues: CASRGKTGGTYYGYTF. The CDR3 DNA reads TGCGCCAGCAGGGGAAAAACGGGGGGGACCTACTATGGCTACACCTTC.

The rearrangement links TRBV5-1 to TRBJ2-7; D is perhaps TRBD2 (6 bases). The CDR3 has 15 amino acids. In germline, CDR1 is SGHRS, CDR2 YFSETQ. Trimming removed 2 bases at V and 2 bases at J, with 14 bases between. CDR3 in DNA: TGCGCCAGCAGCTTTTTTGAGGGAGGACCCTACGAGCAGTACTTC. Its translation is CASSFFEGGPYEQYF.

V gene TRBV20-1 combines with J gene TRBJ2-2; TRBD1 matches 7 bases. Germline V gene sequence: CDR1 DFQATT, CDR2 SNEGSKA (reference sequence). CDR3 size: 14 residues. V lost 0 bases to trimming and J lost 6 bases; unmatched junction nucleotides: 4. The CDR3 is CSARDKGAAGELFF. As DNA, the CDR3 is TGCAGTGCTAGAGATAAGGGGGCCGCCGGGGAGCTGTTTTTT.

This chain joins TRBV5-4 and TRBJ2-6; possibly TRBD2 for D (6 bases). In germline, CDR1 is SGHNT, CDR2 YYREEE (reference sequence). CDR3 length: 17 amino acids. V lost 7 bases and J 1 base, leaving 18 bases between the germline ends. The CDR3 DNA reads TGTGCCAGCCAGAGCGGGCGGGCGCGATCTGGGGCCAACGTCCTGACTTTC. Encoded protein: CASQSGRARSGANVLTF.

This clonotype was seen at least ten times. The chain combines TRBV5-5 with TRBJ1-6; the D is unclear. Looked up from germline, CDR1 is SGHKS and CDR2 is YYEKEE (reference sequence). Deletions cut 0 bases from V and 5 bases from J, with 6 bases between. The CDR3 contains 14 residues. Here the CDR3 reads CASSLGLDNSPLHF. For the CDR3, the DNA is TGTGCCAGCAGCTTGGGGTTGGATAATTCACCCCTCCACTTT.

V is TRBV6-2 or TRBV6-3 and J is TRBJ1-5, with a weak D call TRBD1 (6 bases). Trimming left V 6 bases short and J 6 bases short, with 9 bases between. This CDR3 is built from 12 residues. Germline V lookup: CDR1 MNHEY, CDR2 SVGEGT. The CDR3 protein is CASSYRVQPQHF. CDR3 coding DNA: TGTGCCAGCAGCTACAGGGTTCAGCCCCAGCATTTT.

The rearrangement joins TRBV7-2 to TRBJ1-2; D uncertain. The germline CDR1 and CDR2 sequences are SGHTA and FQGNSA. The CDR3 covers 14 residues. Deletions cut 3 bases from V and 4 bases from J, with 12 bases between. CDR3 residues: CASSLGYESYGYTF. CDR3 DNA sequence: TGTGCCAGCAGCTTGGGCTACGAGAGCTATGGCTACACCTTC.

The chain has TRBV5-5 and TRBJ2-7; TRBD1 matches at 7 bases. The length of the CDR3 is 15 residues. The germline CDR1 and CDR2 sequences are SGHKS and YYEKEE (reference sequence). V shed 4 bases and J 3 bases; nucleotides not matched to a gene: 10. DNA for the CDR3: TGTGCCAGCAGCAGACAGGGTCCCCAGCTCTACGAGCAGTACTTC. This codes for CASSRQGPQLYEQYF.

The chain combines TRBV10-3 with TRBJ2-2; no definite D call. Germline assignment: CDR1 ENHRY and CDR2 SYGVKD. The CDR3 is made up of 15 amino acids. The V end was cut by 6 bases, the J end by 5 bases, with 16 bases between. This CDR3 is CAISGAPLGTGELFF. Written as DNA, the CDR3 is TGTGCCATCAGCGGAGCCCCGTTGGGTACCGGGGAGCTGTTTTTT.

This clonotype was recorded a few times. V usage is TRBV6-2 or TRBV6-3 and J usage is TRBJ2-4, with TRBD2 matching 9 bases. With 6 bases clipped from V and 8 bases from J, the junction kept 11 bases outside the gene matches. This CDR3 contains 15 residues. Per the germline V gene, CDR1 is MNHEY and CDR2 is SVGEGT. In DNA, the CDR3 is TGTGCCAGCAGGCCAAGAGCGGGGGGTGAGGACATTCAGTACTTC. Translation gives CASRPRAGGEDIQYF.

The genes are TRBV5-1 and TRBJ1-2; a weak D match, TRBD1 (5 bases). The germline gives CDR1 SGHRS, CDR2 YFSETQ. The CDR3 is 15 amino acids. Trimming removed 1 base from V and 4 bases from J, with 14 bases in between. CDR3 nucleotide sequence: TGCGCCAGCAGCTTGAGCCCCGGGACCTCCTATGGCTACACCTTC. Translated: CASSLSPGTSYGYTF.

This clonotype was found a few times. CDR3 nucleotide sequence: TGTGCCAGCAGCTCCTCGCGGGACAGGAGCACAGATACGCAGTATTTT. It translates to CASSSSRDRSTDTQYF. This sequence joins TRBV11-2 and TRBJ2-3; 8 bases match TRBD1. Germline V gene sequence: CDR1 SGHAT, CDR2 FQNNGV. J lost 0 bases, V lost 4 bases, and 6 bases had no gene match. The CDR3 runs 16 residues. Combining the CDR3 with reference TRBV11-2 and TRBJ2-3 gives the whole variable domain EAGVAQSPRYKIIEKRQSVAFWCNPISGHATLYWYQQILGQGPKLLIQFQNNGVVDDSQLPKDRFSAERLKGVDSTLKIQPAKLEDSAVYLCASSSSRDRSTDTQYFGPGTRLTVL.

This clonotype has only a few counts. The chain carries TRBV9 and TRBJ1-1; 12 bases match TRBD1. V lost 4 bases, J lost 0 bases, and 7 bases stayed unmatched. In germline, CDR1 is SGDLS, CDR2 YYNGEE. There are 17 residues in the CDR3. The CDR3 reads CASSPGQGAHMNTEAFF. For the CDR3, the DNA is TGTGCCAGCAGCCCGGGACAGGGGGCCCATATGAACACTGAAGCTTTCTTT. Using reference TRBV9 and TRBJ1-1 for the parts outside the CDR3, the full variable domain is DSGVTQTPKHLITATGQRVTLRCSPRSGDLSVYWYQQSLDQGLQFLIQYYNGEERAKGNILERFSAQQFPDLHSELNLSSLELGDSALYFCASSPGQGAHMNTEAFFGQGTRLTVV.

The sample holds many counts of this clonotype. The chain has TRBV5-1 and TRBJ2-1; D may be TRBD2 (5 bases). The CDR3 has 13 residues. Looked up from germline, CDR1 is SGHRS and CDR2 is YFSETQ. The ends were cut back, 5 bases at V and 6 bases at J, with 12 bases in the middle. The CDR3 bases are TGCGCCAGCAGTCGGGAACAGCGCAATGAGCAGTTCTTC. This sequence encodes CASSREQRNEQFF.

The gene calls are TRBV6-2 or TRBV6-3 and TRBJ2-3; D not certain. V dropped 7 bases and J dropped 0 bases, with 14 bases sitting between them. CDR1 is MNHEY, CDR2 SVGEGT, per germline. The CDR3 covers 15 residues. CDR3 loop: CASNQDGISTDTQYF. The CDR3 nucleotides read TGTGCCAGCAATCAGGATGGGATTAGCACAGATACGCAGTATTTT.

In this sample, this clonotype turned up a few times. V usage is TRBV7-2 and J usage is TRBJ2-7, with D maybe TRBD1 (8 bases). V was pared by 2 bases and J by 6 bases, with 17 bases between. Per the germline V gene, CDR1 is SGHTA and CDR2 is FQGNSA. CDR3 length: 15 amino acids. The CDR3 reads CASSLQQGGDGEQYV. The CDR3, as DNA: TGTGCCAGCAGCTTACAACAGGGGGGGGATGGCGAGCAGTACGTC.

The rearrangement uses TRBV6-5 and TRBJ1-1, with 8 bases that match TRBD1. This CDR3 comprises 14 residues. V gave up 0 bases and J gave up 4 bases; unmatched junction bases: 1. Per the germline V gene, CDR1 is MNHEY and CDR2 is SVGAGI. The CDR3 protein is CASSYSTGVTEAFF. The CDR3 coding sequence is TGTGCCAGCAGTTACTCGACAGGGGTCACTGAAGCTTTCTTT.

As for this clonotype: A read error may be the cause here, since a much bigger clone is one base away. The V call is TRBV11-2, the J call TRBJ2-2; D unclear. CDR3 length equals 13 residues. Germline CDR1 is SGHAT and CDR2 is FQNNGV. V lost 2 bases to trimming and J lost 5 bases, with 6 bases between them. CDR3 residues: CASSLTPTGELFF. In DNA, the CDR3 is TGTGCCAGCAGCTTAACCCCGACCGGGGAGCTGTTTTTT.